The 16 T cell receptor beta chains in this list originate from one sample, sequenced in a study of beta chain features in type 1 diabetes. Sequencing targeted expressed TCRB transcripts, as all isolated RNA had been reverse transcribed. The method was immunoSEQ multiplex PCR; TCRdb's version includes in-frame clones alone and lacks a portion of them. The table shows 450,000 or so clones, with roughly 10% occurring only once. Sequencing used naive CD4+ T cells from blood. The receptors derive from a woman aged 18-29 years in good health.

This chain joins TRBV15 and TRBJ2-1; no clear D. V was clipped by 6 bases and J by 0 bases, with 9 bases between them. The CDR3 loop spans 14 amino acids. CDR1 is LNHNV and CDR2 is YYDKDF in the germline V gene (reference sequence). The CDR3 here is CATSIGVSYNEQFF. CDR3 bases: TGTGCCACCAGTATAGGCGTCTCCTACAATGAGCAGTTCTTC. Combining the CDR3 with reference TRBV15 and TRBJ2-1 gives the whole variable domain DAMVIQNPRYQVTQFGKPVTLSCSQTLNHNVMYWYQQKSSQAPKLLFHYYDKDFNNEADTPDNFQSRRPNTSFCFLDIRSPGLGDTAMYLCATSIGVSYNEQFFGPGTRLTVL.

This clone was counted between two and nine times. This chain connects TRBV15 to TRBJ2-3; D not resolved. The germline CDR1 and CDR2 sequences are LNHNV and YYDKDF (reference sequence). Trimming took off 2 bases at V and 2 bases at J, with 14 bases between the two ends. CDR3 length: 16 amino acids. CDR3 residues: CATSRKYTALTDTQYF. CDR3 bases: TGTGCCACCAGCAGAAAGTACACGGCCCTCACAGATACGCAGTATTTT.

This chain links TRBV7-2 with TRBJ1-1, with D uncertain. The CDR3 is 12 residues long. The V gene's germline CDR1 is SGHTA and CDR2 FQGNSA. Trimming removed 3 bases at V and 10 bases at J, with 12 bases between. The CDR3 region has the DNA TGTGCCAGCAGCTTGATGCTTATTGGAGCTTTCTTT. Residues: CASSLMLIGAFF.

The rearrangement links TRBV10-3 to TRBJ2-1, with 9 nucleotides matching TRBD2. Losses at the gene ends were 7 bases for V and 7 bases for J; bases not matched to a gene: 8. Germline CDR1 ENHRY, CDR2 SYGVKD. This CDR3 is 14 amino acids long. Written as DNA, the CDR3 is TGTGCCATCAAGTCCGGGACTAGCTTAAATGAGCAGTTCTTC. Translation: CAIKSGTSLNEQFF.

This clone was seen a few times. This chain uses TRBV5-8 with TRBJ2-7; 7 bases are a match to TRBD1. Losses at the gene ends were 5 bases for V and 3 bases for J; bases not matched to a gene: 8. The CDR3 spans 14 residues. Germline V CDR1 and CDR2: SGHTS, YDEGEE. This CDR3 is CASRYRTGFYEQYF. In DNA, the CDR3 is TGTGCCAGCAGATATAGGACAGGCTTCTACGAGCAGTACTTC.

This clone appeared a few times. CDR3 in amino acids: CASTRPRTDTQYF. CDR3 DNA: TGTGCCAGCACTCGGCCTCGCACAGATACGCAGTATTTT. The chain carries TRBV21-1 and TRBJ2-3. TRBV21-1 is assigned pseudogene status. This CDR3 comprises 13 residues.

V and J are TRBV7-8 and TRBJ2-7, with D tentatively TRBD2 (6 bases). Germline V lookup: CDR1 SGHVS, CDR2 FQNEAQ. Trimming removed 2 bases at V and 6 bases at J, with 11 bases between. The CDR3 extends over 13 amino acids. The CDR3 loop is CASSLRESGEQYV. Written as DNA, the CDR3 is TGTGCCAGCAGCTTACGGGAGTCAGGCGAGCAGTACGTC.

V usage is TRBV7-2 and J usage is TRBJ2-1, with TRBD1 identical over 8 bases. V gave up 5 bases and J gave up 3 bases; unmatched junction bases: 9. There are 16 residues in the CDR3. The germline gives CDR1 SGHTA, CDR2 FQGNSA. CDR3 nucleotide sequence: TGTGCCAGCAGCCCGTACACCGGGACAGGCTACAATGAGCAGTTCTTC. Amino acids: CASSPYTGTGYNEQFF.

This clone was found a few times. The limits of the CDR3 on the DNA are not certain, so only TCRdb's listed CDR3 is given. This CDR3 is CAWSVGAGSEFF. The chain joins TRBV30 to TRBJ2-1. Germline CDR1 reads GTSNPN; CDR2 reads SVGIG (reference sequence). Including both end residues, the CDR3 is 12 amino acids long.

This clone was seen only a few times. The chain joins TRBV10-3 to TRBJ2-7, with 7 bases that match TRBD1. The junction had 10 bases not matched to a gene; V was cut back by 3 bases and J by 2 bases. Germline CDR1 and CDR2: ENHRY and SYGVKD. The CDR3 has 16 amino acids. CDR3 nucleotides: TGTGCCATCAGTGACCCCGACAGGGCCGGCACCTACGAGCAGTACTTC. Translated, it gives CAISDPDRAGTYEQYF.

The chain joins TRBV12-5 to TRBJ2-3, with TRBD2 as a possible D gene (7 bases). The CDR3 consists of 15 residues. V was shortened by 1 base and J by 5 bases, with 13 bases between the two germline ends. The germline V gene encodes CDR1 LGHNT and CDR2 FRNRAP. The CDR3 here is CASGLAGGPGDTQYF. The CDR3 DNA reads TGTGCTAGTGGTTTGGCGGGGGGCCCGGGAGATACGCAGTATTTT. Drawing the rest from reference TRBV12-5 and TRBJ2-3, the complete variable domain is DARVTQTPRHKVTEMGQEVTMRCQPILGHNTVFWYRQTMMQGLELLAYFRNRAPLDDSGMPKDRFSAEMPDATLATLKIQPSEPRDSAVYFCASGLAGGPGDTQYFGPGTRLTVL.

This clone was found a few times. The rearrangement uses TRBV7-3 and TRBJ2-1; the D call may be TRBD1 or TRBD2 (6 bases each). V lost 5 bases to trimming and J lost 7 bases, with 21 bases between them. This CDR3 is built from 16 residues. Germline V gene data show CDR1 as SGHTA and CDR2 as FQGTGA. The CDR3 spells CASSPSRGRGANEQFF. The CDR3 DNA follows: TGTGCCAGCAGCCCCTCTCGCGGTAGGGGGGCTAATGAGCAGTTCTTC.

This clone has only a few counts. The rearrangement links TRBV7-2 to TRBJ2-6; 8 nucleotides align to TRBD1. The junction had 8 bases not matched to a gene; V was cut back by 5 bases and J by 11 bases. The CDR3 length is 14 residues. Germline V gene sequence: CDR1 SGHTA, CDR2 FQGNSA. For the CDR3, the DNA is TGTGCCAGCAGCCCACCGGACAGGGTATACGTCCTGACTTTC. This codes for CASSPPDRVYVLTF.

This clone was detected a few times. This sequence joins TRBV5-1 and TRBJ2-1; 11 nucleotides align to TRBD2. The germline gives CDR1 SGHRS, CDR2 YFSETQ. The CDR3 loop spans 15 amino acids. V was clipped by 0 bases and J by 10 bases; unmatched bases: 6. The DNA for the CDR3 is TGCGCCAGCAGCTTGGGACTAGCGGGAATGGAAGAGCAGTTCTTC. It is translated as CASSLGLAGMEEQFF.

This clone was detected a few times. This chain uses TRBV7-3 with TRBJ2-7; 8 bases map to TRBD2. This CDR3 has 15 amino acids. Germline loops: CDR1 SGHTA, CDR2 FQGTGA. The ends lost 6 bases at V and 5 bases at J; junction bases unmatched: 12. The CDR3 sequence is CASRSPGTSHDEQYF. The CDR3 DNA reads TGTGCCAGCAGGTCCCCCGGGACTAGTCACGACGAGCAGTACTTC.

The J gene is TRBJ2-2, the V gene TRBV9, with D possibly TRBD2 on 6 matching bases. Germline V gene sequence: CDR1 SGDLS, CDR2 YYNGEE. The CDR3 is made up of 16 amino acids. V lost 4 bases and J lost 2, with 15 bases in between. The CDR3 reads CASSPRGSGNTGELFF. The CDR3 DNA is TGTGCCAGCAGCCCCCGGGGTAGCGGTAACACCGGGGAGCTGTTTTTT.